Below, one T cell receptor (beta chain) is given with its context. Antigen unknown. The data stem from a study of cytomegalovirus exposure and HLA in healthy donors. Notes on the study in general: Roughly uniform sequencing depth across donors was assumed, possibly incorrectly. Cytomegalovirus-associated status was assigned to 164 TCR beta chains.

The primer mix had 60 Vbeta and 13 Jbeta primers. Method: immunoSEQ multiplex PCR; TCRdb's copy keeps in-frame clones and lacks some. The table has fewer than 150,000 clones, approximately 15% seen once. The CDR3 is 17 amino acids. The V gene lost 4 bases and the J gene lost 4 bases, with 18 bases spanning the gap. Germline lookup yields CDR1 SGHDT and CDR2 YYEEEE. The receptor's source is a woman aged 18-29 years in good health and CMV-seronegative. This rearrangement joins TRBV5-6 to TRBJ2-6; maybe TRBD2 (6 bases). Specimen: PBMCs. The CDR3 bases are TGTGCCAGCAGCCTGCCCGGGGGTGCGGCCGGGGCCAACGTCCTGACTTTC. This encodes CASSLPGGAAGANVLTF.